The T cell receptor (beta chain) described here comes from a study of T cells after yellow fever vaccination. The overall study: Fractions with few cells were prepared using SMART-Seq v4 Ultra Low Input.

5'RACE template switching generated TCR cDNA, adding a universal primer site and UMIs. TCRdb analysed the 5' RACE reads with MiXCR anew, one entry per CDR3 protein. The repertoire has about 220,000 distinct CDR3 sequences, 3% to 4% of them found once; the top ten carry approximately 3.5%. The germline gives CDR1 PRHDT, CDR2 FYEKMQ (reference sequence). With 10 bases clipped from V and 4 bases from J, the junction kept 5 bases outside the gene matches. The CDR3 runs to 12 residues. There are a few counts of this clonotype. Its specificity is unknown. Study-wide findings and caveats: Most clones from primary vaccination were detected again post-booster (approximately 97% CD4, roughly 85% CD8).

The sequence was obtained from a man younger than 30 who received the YFV17D yellow fever vaccine. V is TRBV13 and J is TRBJ1-1, with 8 bases that match TRBD1. The input for sequencing was CD4+ T cells sorted from PBMCs, taken 10 days after the yellow fever booster vaccination. The CDR3 loop is CANTTGATEAFF. The CDR3 DNA reads TGTGCCAACACGACAGGGGCCACTGAAGCTTTCTTT.